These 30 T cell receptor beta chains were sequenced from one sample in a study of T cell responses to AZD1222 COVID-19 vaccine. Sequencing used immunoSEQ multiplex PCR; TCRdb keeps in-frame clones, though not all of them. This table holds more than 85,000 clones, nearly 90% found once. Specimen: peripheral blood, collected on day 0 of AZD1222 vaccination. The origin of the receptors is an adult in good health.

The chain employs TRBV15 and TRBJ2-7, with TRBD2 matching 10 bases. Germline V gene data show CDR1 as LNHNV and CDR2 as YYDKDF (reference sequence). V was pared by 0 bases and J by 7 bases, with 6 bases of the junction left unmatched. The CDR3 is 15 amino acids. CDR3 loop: CATSRDLAGAREQYF. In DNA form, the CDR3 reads TGTGCCACCAGCAGAGATCTAGCGGGAGCACGGGAGCAGTACTTC.

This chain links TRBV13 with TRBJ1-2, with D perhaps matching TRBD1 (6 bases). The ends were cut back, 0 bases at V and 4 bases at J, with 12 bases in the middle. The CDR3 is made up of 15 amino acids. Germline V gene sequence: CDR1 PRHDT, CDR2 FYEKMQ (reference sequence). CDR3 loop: CASSLGTGSVYGYTF. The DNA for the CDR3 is TGTGCCAGCAGCTTAGGTACAGGGAGTGTCTATGGCTACACCTTC.

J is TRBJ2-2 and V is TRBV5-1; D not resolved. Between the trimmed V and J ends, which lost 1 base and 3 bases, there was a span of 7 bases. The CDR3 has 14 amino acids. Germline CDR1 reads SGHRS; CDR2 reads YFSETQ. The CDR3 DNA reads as TGCGCCAGCAGCTTGTTGGTTGACACCGGGGAGCTGTTTTTT. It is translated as CASSLLVDTGELFF.

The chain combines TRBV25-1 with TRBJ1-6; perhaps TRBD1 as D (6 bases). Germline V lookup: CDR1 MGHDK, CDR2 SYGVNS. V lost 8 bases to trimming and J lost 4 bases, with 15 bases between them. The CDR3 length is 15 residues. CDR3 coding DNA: TGTGCCAGCCTACAGGGTGGGAAATATAATTCACCCCTCCACTTT. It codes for CASLQGGKYNSPLHF.

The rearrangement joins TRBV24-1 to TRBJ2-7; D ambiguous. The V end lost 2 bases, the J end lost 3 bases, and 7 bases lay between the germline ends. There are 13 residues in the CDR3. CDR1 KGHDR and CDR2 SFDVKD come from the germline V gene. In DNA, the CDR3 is TGTGCCACCAGTGATTCTACCGGCTACGAGCAGTACTTC. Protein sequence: CATSDSTGYEQYF.

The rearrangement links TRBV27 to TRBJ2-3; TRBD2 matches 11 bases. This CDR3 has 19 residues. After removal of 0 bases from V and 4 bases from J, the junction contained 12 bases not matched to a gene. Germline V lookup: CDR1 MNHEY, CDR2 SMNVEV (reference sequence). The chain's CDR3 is CASSLSPLFVAGGADTQYF. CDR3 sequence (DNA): TGTGCCAGCAGTTTATCCCCCCTCTTTGTAGCGGGAGGGGCAGATACGCAGTATTTT.

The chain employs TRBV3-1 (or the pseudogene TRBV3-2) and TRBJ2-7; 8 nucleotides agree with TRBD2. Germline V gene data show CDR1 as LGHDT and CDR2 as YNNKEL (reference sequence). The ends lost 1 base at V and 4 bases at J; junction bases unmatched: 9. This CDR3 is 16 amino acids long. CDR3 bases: TGTGCCAGCAGCCAAGGTCTGGCGGGAGGAATTTACGAGCAGTACTTC. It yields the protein CASSQGLAGGIYEQYF.

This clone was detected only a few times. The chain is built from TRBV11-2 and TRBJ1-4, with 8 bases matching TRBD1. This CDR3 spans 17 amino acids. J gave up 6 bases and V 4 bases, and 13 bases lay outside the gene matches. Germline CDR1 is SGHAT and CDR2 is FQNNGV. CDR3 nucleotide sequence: TGTGCCAGCAGCTCCGGACAGGGATGGAGGGTGGATGAAAAACTGTTTTTT. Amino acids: CASSSGQGWRVDEKLFF.

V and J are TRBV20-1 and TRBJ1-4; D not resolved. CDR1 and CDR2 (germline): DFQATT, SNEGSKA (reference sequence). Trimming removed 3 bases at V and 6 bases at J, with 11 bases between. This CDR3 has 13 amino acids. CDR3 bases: TGCAGTGCTAGTCGGCCCGGGGATGAAAAACTGTTTTTT. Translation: CSASRPGDEKLFF.

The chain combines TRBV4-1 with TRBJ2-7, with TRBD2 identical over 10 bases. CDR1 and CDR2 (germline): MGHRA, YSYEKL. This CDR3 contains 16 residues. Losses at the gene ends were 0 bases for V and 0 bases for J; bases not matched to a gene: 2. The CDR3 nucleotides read TGCGCCAGCAGCCAAGAAGCGGGGGGGATCTCCTACGAGCAGTACTTC. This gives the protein CASSQEAGGISYEQYF.

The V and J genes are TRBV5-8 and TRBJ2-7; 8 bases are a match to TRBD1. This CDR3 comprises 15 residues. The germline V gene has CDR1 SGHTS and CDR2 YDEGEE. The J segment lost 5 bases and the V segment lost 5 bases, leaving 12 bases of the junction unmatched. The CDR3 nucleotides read TGTGCCAGCAGTCCAAACCGGGACAGGCTCCACGAGCAGTACTTC. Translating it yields CASSPNRDRLHEQYF.

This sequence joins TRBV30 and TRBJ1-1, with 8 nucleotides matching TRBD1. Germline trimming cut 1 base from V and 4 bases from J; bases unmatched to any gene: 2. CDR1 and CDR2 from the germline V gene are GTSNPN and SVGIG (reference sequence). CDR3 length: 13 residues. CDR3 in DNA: TGTGCCTGGAGTGGGCAGGGGGCCACTGAAGCTTTCTTT. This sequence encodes CAWSGQGATEAFF.

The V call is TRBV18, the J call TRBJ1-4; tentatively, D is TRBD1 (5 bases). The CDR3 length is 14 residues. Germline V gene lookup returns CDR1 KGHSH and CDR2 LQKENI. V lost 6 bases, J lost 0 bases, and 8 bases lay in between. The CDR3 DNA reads TGTGCCAGCTCTCAACAGGCAACTAATGAAAAACTGTTTTTT. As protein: CASSQQATNEKLFF.

CDR3 DNA: TGTGCCAGCAGCATACAGGTAGCCAAAAACATTCAGTACTTC. The encoded protein is CASSIQVAKNIQYF. The chain combines TRBV11-2 with TRBJ2-4, with D tentatively TRBD1 (5 bases). The germline V gene has CDR1 SGHAT and CDR2 FQNNGV. Trimming cost V 5 bases and J 0 bases, with 8 bases left between them. This CDR3 has 14 residues.

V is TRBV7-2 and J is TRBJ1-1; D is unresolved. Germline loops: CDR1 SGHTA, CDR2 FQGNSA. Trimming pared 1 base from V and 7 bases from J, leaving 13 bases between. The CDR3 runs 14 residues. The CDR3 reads CASSLESLFGEAFF. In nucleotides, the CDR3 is TGTGCCAGCAGCTTAGAAAGTTTATTTGGTGAAGCTTTCTTT.

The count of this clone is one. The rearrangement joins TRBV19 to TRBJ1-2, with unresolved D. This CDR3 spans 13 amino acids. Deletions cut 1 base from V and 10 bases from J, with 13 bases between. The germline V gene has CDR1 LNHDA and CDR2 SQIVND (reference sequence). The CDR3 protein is CASSIVAERDYTF. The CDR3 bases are TGTGCCAGTAGTATAGTCGCCGAGAGGGACTACACCTTC.

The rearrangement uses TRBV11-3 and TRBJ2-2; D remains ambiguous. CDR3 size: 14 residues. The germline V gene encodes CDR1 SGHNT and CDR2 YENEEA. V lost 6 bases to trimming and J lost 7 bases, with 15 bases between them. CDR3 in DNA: TGTGCCAGCAGTGACGACCGCCCGAGCGGGGAGCTGTTTTTT. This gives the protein CASSDDRPSGELFF.

This CDR3 is CASRPGQGGPDNSPLHF. DNA for the CDR3: TGTGCCAGCAGACCCGGACAGGGGGGACCCGATAATTCACCCCTCCACTTT. The gene calls are TRBV7-2 and TRBJ1-6; 10 positions match TRBD1. Germline V gene lookup returns CDR1 SGHTA and CDR2 FQGNSA. The CDR3 contains 17 residues. J lost 5 bases, V lost 6 bases, and 10 bases had no gene match.

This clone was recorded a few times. The CDR3 here is CASSQGRDTDTQYF. In DNA form, the CDR3 reads TGCGCCAGCAGCCAAGGCAGAGACACAGATACGCAGTATTTT. V and J are TRBV4-1 and TRBJ2-3; D is undetermined. CDR1 is MGHRA and CDR2 is YSYEKL in the germline V gene. V was trimmed by 1 base and J by 2 bases, leaving 7 bases between them. The CDR3 extends over 14 amino acids.

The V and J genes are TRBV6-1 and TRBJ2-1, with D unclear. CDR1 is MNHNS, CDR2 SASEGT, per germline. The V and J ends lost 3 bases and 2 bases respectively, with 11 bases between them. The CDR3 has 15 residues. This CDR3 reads CASSEMDAPYNEQFF. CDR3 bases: TGTGCCAGCAGTGAGATGGACGCTCCCTACAATGAGCAGTTCTTC.

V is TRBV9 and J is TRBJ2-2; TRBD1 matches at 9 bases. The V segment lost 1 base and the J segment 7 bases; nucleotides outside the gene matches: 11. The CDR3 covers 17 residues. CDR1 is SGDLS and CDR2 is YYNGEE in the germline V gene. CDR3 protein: CASSVTLSGQGHGELFF. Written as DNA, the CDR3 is TGTGCCAGCAGCGTAACTTTGTCCGGACAGGGGCACGGGGAGCTGTTTTTT.

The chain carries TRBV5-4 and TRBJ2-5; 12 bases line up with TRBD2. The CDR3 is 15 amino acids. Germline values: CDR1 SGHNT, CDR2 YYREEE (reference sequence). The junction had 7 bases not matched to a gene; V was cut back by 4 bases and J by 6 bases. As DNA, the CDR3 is TGTGCCAGCAGCCGGACTAGCGGGGACGTTAAGACCCAGTACTTC. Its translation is CASSRTSGDVKTQYF.

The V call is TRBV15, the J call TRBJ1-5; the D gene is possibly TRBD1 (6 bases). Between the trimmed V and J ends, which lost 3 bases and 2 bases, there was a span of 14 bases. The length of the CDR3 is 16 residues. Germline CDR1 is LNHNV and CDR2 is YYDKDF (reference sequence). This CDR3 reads CATSREPGQRNQPQHF. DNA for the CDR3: TGTGCCACCAGCAGGGAGCCGGGACAACGCAATCAGCCCCAGCATTTT.

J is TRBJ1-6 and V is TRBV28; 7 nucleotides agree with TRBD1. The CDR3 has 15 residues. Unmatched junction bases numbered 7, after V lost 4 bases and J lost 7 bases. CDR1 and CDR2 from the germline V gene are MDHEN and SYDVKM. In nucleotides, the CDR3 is TGTGCCAGCAGTTCCGCCGACAGGGACAATTCACCCCTCCACTTT. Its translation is CASSSADRDNSPLHF.

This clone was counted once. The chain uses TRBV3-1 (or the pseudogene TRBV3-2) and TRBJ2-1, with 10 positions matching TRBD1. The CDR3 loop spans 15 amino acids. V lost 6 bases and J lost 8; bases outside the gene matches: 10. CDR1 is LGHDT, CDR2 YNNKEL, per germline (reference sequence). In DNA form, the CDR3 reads TGTGCCAGCAGTCTCGTCGGGACAGGGGCTGATGAGCAGTTCTTC. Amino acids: CASSLVGTGADEQFF.

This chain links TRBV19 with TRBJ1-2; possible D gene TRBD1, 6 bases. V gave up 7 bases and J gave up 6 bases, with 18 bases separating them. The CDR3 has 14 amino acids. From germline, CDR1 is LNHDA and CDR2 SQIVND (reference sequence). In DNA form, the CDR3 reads TGTGCCAGTAATAGGGGGGACGGACTAAATGGCTACACCTTC. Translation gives CASNRGDGLNGYTF.

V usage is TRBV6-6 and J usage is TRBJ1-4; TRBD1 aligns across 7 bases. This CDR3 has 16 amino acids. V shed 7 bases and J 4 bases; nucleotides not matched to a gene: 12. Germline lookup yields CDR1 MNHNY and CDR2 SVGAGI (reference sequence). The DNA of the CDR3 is TGTGCCAGCACCACCACCAACAGGGGAGGTAATGAAAAACTGTTTTTT. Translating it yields CASTTTNRGGNEKLFF.

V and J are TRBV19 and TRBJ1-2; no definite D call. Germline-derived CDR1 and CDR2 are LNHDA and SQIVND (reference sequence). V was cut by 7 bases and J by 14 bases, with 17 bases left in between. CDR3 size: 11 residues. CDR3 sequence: CASTSGLTRTF. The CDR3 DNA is TGTGCCAGTACCTCGGGCCTTACGAGGACCTTC.

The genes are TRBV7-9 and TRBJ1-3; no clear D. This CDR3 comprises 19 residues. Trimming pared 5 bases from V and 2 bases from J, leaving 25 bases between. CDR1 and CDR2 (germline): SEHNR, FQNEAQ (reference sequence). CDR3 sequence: CASSLDRLRLGSAGNTIYF. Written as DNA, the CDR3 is TGTGCCAGCAGCCTCGACCGATTACGTCTGGGGAGTGCTGGAAACACCATATATTTT.

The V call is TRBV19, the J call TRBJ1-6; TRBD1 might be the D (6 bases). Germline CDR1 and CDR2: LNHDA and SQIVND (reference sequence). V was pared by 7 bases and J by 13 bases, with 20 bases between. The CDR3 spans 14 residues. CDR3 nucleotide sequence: TGTGCCAGTAAAGAGGGGGATACGGTGAACCCCCTCCACTTT. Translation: CASKEGDTVNPLHF. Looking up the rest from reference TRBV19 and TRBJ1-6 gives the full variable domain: DGGITQSPKYLFRKEGQNVTLSCEQNLNHDAMYWYRQDPGQGLRLIYYSQIVNDFQKGDIAEGYSVSREKKESFPLTVTSAQKNPTAFYLCASKEGDTVNPLHFGNGTRLTVT.